The 3 T cell receptor beta chains below all came from one sample that was sequenced in a study of OX40 agonist ivuxolimab in advanced cancers. The table came from immunoSEQ multiplex PCR; TCRdb's copy has only in-frame clones and leaves some out. The profile shows 40,000 to 45,000 clones, 75% to 90% of them singletons. This sample comprised CD4+ or CD8+ T cells sorted from blood, obtained in a trial of the OX40 agonist ivuxolimab. The origin of the receptors is an adult with an advanced solid tumor such as melanoma, head and neck, liver or kidney cancer.

The chain employs TRBV2 and TRBJ1-1; D is unresolved. Germline CDR1 is SNHLY and CDR2 is FYNNEI. Between the trimmed V and J ends, which lost 6 bases and 7 bases, there was a span of 15 bases. The CDR3 extends over 13 amino acids. The DNA of the CDR3 is TGTGCCAGCAGGACGGGAACGACGGATGAAGCTTTCTTT. Translating it yields CASRTGTTDEAFF.

The rearrangement joins TRBV11-2 to TRBJ2-5, with unresolved D. The CDR3 is made up of 12 amino acids. V was clipped by 5 bases and J by 2 bases, with 6 bases between them. CDR1 and CDR2 from the germline V gene are SGHAT and FQNNGV. CDR3: CASSPPQETQYF. As DNA, the CDR3 is TGTGCCAGCAGCCCGCCGCAAGAGACCCAGTACTTC.

V usage is TRBV5-8 and J usage is TRBJ2-7; D gene ambiguous. Looked up from germline, CDR1 is SGHTS and CDR2 is YDEGEE. The CDR3 runs to 14 residues. Trimming removed 0 bases from V and 3 bases from J, with 10 bases in between. CDR3 in amino acids: CASSLGGYHYEQYF. The CDR3 region has the DNA TGTGCCAGCAGCTTGGGCGGCTATCACTACGAGCAGTACTTC.